This T cell receptor beta chain was documented in a study of OX40 agonist ivuxolimab in advanced cancers. Clones were sequenced by immunoSEQ multiplex PCR, and TCRdb holds only the in-frame ones, with some missing. The data show approximately 18,000 clones, under 90% seen once. The V end lost 0 bases, the J end lost 8 bases, and 17 bases lay between the germline ends. The CDR3 runs to 15 residues. Germline V CDR1 and CDR2: SGDLS, YYNGEE. The sample holds one count of this clone. This clonotype was sampled from an adult with an advanced solid tumor such as melanoma, head and neck, liver or kidney cancer. Here the sequenced sample was CD4+ or CD8+ T cells sorted from blood, taken in a trial of the OX40 agonist ivuxolimab. This chain connects TRBV9 to TRBJ1-2, with D perhaps TRBD1 (5 bases). As DNA, the CDR3 is TGTGCCAGCAGCGTAGAACGGGGCAGGGAGGGCGGCTACACCTTC. Translated: CASSVERGREGGYTF. The full variable domain, completed using reference TRBV9 and TRBJ1-2, is DSGVTQTPKHLITATGQRVTLRCSPRSGDLSVYWYQQSLDQGLQFLIQYYNGEERAKGNILERFSAQQFPDLHSELNLSSLELGDSALYFCASSVERGREGGYTFGSGTRLTVV.